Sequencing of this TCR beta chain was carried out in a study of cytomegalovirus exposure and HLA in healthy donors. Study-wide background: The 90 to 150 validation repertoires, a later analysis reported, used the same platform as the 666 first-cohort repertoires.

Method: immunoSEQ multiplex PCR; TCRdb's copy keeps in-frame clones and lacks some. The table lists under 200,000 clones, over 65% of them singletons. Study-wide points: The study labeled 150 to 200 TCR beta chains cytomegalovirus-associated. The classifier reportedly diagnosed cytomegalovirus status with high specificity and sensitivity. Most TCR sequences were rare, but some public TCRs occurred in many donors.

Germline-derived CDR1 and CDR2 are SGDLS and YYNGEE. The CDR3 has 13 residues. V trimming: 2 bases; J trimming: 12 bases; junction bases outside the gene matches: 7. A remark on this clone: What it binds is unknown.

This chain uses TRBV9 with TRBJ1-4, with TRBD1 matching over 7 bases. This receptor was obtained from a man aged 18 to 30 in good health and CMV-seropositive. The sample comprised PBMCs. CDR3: CASSVATGTELFF. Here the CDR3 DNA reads TGTGCCAGCAGCGTCGCAACCGGGACAGAACTGTTTTTT.